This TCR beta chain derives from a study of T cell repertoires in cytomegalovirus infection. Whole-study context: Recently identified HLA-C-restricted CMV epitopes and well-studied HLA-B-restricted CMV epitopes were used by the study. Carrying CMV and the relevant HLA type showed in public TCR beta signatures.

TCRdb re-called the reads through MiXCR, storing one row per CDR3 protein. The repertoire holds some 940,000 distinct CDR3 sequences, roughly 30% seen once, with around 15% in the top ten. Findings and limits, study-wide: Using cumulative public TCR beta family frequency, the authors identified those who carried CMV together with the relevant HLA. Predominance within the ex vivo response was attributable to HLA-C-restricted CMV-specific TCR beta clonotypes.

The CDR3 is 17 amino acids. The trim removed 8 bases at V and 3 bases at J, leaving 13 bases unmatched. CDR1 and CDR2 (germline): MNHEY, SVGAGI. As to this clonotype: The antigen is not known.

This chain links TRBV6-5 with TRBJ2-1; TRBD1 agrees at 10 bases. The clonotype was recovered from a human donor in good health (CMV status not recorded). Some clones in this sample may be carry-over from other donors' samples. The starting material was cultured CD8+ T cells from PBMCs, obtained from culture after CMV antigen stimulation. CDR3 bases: TGTGCCAGCTCCTACGGGACAGGGGATCATCGCTACAATGAGCAGTTCTTC. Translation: CASSYGTGDHRYNEQFF.